This T cell receptor (beta chain) stems from a study of control samples from healthy donors and cancer patients. CDR1 and CDR2 from the germline V gene are SGHRS and YFSETQ. With 0 bases removed from V and 1 base from J, the gap between germline ends came to 7 bases. CDR3 length equals 14 residues. Produced via immunoSEQ multiplex PCR; TCRdb's table is partial and in-frame only. The profile shows roughly 100,000 clones, roughly 92% of them singletons. Sequencing was done on a sample of blood. This TCR was recovered from a human donor in good health. The donor label of this sample is uncertain. The gene calls are TRBV5-1 and TRBJ1-1; D gene unclear. The CDR3 DNA reads as TGCGCCAGCAGCTTGGGGGGAGAGAACACTGAAGCTTTCTTT. Amino acid sequence: CASSLGGENTEAFF.